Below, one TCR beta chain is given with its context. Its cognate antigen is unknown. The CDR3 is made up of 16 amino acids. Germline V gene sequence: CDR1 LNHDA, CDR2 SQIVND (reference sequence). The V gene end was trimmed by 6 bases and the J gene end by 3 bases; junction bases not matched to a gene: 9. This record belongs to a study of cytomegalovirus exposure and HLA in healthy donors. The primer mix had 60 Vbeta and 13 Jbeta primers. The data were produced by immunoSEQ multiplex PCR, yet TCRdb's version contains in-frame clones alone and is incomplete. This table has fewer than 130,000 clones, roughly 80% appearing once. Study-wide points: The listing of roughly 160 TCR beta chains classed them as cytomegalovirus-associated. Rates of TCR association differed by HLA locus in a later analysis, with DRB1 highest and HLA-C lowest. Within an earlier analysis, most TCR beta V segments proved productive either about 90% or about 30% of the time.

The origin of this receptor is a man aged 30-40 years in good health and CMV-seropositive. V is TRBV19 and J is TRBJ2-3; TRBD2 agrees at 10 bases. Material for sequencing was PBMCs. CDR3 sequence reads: CASSERGGQGTDTQYF. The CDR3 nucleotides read TGTGCCAGTAGCGAGCGGGGGGGCCAGGGGACAGATACGCAGTATTTT.